The entry below describes one T cell receptor (beta chain). Germline CDR1 SGHDN, CDR2 FVKESK. V lost 4 bases, J lost 7 bases, and 14 bases lay in between. This CDR3 has 13 residues. The sample originates from a study of T cell responses to AZD1222 COVID-19 vaccine. Profiled with immunoSEQ multiplex PCR; TCRdb holds only in-frame clones, not every one. The sample has 95,000 to 150,000 clones, about 85% seen once. The chain employs TRBV14 and TRBJ2-7; possible D gene TRBD2, 5 bases. This receptor was obtained from an adult who received the AZD1222 COVID-19 vaccine. The sequencing used peripheral blood, collected 28 days after the second AZD1222 dose. The CDR3 protein is CASSPRAGGEQYF. The CDR3 DNA is TGTGCCAGCAGCCCGAGGGCAGGTGGAGAGCAGTACTTC.